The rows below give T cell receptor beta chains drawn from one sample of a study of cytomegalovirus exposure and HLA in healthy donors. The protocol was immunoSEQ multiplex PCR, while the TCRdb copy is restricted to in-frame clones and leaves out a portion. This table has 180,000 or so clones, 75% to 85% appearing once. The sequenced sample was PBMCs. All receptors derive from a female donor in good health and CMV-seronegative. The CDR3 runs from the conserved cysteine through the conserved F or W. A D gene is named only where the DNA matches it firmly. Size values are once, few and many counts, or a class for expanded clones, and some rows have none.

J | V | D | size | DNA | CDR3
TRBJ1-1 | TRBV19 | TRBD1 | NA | TGTGCCAGTAGTATAGTGTGGAGGGGGCCCACTGAAGCTTTCTTT | CASSIVWRGPTEAFF
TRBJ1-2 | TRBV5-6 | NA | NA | TGTGCCAGCAGTTCCGACAGCATCTCCTATGGCTACACCTTC | CASSSDSISYGYTF
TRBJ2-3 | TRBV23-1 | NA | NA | TGCGCCAGCAGTCGTACTAACACCAATCAAGGTGGTGGTGATACGCAGTATTTT | CASSRTNTNQGGGDTQYF
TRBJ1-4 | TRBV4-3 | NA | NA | TGCGCCAGCAGCCAATCGTACTTAGCAACTAATGAAAAACTGTTTTTT | CASSQSYLATNEKLFF
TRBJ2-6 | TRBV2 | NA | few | TGTGCCAGCAGTGAACAACCCCTGGGGGCCAACGGCCTGACTTTC | CASSEQPLGANGLTF
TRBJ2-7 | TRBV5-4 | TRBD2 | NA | TGTGCCAGCAGCTTGGGAACTAGCGGGAGTCGCGAGCAGTACTTC | CASSLGTSGSREQYF
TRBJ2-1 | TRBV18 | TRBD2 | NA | TGTGCCAGCTCACCACCGGGACTAGTCGCGCAGTTCTTC | CASSPPGLVAQFF
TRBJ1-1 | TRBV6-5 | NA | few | TGTGCCAGCAAAGTAAGCGGAGCCGTGGGGAGTGAAGCTTTCTTT | CASKVSGAVGSEAFF
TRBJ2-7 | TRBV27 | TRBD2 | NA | TGTGCCAGCGCCCCGGGGCGGGGGGCCTACGAGCAGTACTTC | CASAPGRGAYEQYF
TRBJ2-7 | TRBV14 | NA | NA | TGTGCCAGCAGCCGGGTGGGGGCGTTTGACGAGCAGTACTTC | CASSRVGAFDEQYF
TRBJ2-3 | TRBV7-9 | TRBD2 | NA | TGTGCCAGCAGCTTACCTAGCGGGAGAGTGGGTACGCAGTATTTT | CASSLPSGRVGTQYF
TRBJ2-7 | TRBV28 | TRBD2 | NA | TGTGCCAGCATTCCTCCGGGACTAGCGGGAGGGGACGAGCAGTACTTC | CASIPPGLAGGDEQYF
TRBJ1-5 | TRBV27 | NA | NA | TGTGCCAGCAGTTCCGTCCCCGGGACTCAAGCAGGCAATCAGCCCCAGCATTTT | CASSSVPGTQAGNQPQHF
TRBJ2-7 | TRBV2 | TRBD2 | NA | TGTGCCAGCAGCGAAACTAGCGGTCCCCCCTACGAGCAGTACTTC | CASSETSGPPYEQYF
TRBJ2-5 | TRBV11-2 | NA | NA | TGTGCCAGCAGCTTTGACAGCTTTCAAGAGACCCAGTACTTC | CASSFDSFQETQYF
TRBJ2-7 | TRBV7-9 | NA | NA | TGTGCCAGCAGCCGCAGCAGCAGGACCTACGAGCAGTACTTC | CASSRSSRTYEQYF
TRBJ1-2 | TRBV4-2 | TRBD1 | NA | TGTGCCAGCAGCCAAGCCCCTGGACAGGGAGAAGACACCTTC | CASSQAPGQGEDTF
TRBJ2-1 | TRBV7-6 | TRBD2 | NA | TGTGCCACCAGGTCGACCGGGACTAGCGGGGGGATGGAGCAGTTCTTC | CATRSTGTSGGMEQFF
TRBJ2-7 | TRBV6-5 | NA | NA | TGTGCCACCACCCGACTCGGGAGAGTGTCCTACGAGCAGTACTTC | CATTRLGRVSYEQYF
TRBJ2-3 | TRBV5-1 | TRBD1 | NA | TGCGCCAGCAGCCGAGGGGGCATCGTGACAGATACGCAGTATTTT | CASSRGGIVTDTQYF
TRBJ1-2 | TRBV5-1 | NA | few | TGCGCCAGCAGCTTGAGTGGGGAGGTCTATGGCTACACCTTC | CASSLSGEVYGYTF
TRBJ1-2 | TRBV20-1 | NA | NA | TGCAGTGCCCGACAGAATTATGGCTACACCTTC | CSARQNYGYTF
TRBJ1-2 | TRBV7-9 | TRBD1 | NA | TGTGCCAGCAGCACAGGGGGCAGCAACTATGGCTACACCTTC | CASSTGGSNYGYTF
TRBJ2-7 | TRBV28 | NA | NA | TGTGCCAGCAGTTTAATAAGAGACGAGCAGTACTTC | CASSLIRDEQYF
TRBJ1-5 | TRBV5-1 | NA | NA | TGCGCCAGCAGCTTGGACGCCGGTAGCAATCAGCCCCAGCATTTT | CASSLDAGSNQPQHF
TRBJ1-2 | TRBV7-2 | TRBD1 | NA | TGTGCCAGCAGCTCCACAGGGGGGGCGCCTAACTATGGCTACACCTTC | CASSSTGGAPNYGYTF
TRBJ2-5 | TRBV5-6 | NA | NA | TGTGCCAGCAGCCCACAGGGAGGGGAAGAGACCCAGTACTTC | CASSPQGGEETQYF
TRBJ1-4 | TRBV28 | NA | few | TGTGCCAGCAGTTTCAGTCGGGCAACTAATGAAAAACTGTTTTTT | CASSFSRATNEKLFF
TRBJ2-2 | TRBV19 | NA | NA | TGTGCCAGTACCCCACTAGTTAGGCCCCCGACCACGGGGGAGCTGTTTTTT | CASTPLVRPPTTGELFF
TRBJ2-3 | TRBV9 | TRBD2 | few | TGTGCCAGCAGCGTAGGATGGGTTGCGAGCGGGGGGGCAACAGATACGCAGTATTTT | CASSVGWVASGGATDTQYF
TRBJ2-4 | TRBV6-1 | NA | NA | TGTGCCAGCACCGAGACCGGGACACAAAAAAACATTCAGTACTTC | CASTETGTQKNIQYF
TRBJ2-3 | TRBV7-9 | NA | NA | TGTGCCAGCAGCGGCTGGCGGGTAGTCACAGATACGCAGTATTTT | CASSGWRVVTDTQYF
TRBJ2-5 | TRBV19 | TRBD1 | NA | TGTGCCAGTAGTACCGGGACAGGGGGTAAGGAGACCCAGTACTTC | CASSTGTGGKETQYF
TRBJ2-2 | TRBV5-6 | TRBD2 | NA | TGTGCCAGCAGCAATAACGCACTAGCGGGTCCAACCGGGGAGCTGTTTTTT | CASSNNALAGPTGELFF
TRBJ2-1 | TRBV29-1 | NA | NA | TGCAGCGTTGACTCTAACTTACACAATGAGCAGTTCTTC | CSVDSNLHNEQFF
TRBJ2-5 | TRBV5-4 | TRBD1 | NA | TGTGCCAGCAGTCTGGCTACCGGACAGGGTAGGGAGACCCAGTACTTC | CASSLATGQGRETQYF
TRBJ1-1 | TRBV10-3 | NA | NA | TGTGCCATCACCTCAGGTACGGAAAACACTGAAGCTTTCTTT | CAITSGTENTEAFF
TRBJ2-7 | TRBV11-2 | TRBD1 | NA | TGTGCCAGCAGCGCGGACAGGATACTCCACGAGCAGTACTTC | CASSADRILHEQYF
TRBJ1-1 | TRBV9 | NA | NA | TGTGCCAGCAGCGTACACGGGAACACTGAAGCTTTCTTT | CASSVHGNTEAFF
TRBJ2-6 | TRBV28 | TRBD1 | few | TGTGCCAGCAGCGCAGGGGGTTACCCCCTAATTGGGGCCAACGGCCTGACTTTC | CASSAGGYPLIGANGLTF
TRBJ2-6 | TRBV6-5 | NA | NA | TGTGCCAGCAGTTACTTCAGGGCTGGGGCCAACGGCCTGACTTTC | CASSYFRAGANGLTF
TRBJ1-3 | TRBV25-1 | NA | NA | TGTGCCAGGGCTTATACAGACTCTGGAAACACCATATATTTT | CARAYTDSGNTIYF
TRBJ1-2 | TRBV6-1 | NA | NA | TGTGCCAGCAGTGAAGGCGGGGCCTCCTATGGCTACACCTTC | CASSEGGASYGYTF
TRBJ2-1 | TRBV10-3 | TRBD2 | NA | TGTGCCATCAGGGGGTCCTTGACTAGCGGGTCCTACAATGAGCAGTTCTTC | CAIRGSLTSGSYNEQFF
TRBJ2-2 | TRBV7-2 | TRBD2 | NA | TGTGCCAGCTTAATGCTAGCGGGGGGACTGAACACCGGGGAGCTGTTTTTT | CASLMLAGGLNTGELFF
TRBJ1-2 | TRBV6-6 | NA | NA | TGTGCCAGCAGTGCTTACATGCGGTCCACTAACTATGGCTACACCTTC | CASSAYMRSTNYGYTF
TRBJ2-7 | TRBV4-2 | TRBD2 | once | TGTGCCAGCAGCTCGACTAGCGGGGCCCTCTACGAGCAGTACTTC | CASSSTSGALYEQYF
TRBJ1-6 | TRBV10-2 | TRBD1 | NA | TGCGCCAGCAGCCCTACAGGGGGCAATATTGCACCCCTCCACTTT | CASSPTGGNIAPLHF
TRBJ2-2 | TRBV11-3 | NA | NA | TGTGCCAGCAGCTCCATCGAGGACACCGGGGAGCTGTTTTTT | CASSSIEDTGELFF
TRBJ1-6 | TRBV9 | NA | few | TGTGCCAGCAGCGTAGAAGGGGATTCAAATTCACCCCTCCACTTT | CASSVEGDSNSPLHF
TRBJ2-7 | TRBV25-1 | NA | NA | TGTGCCAGCAGTGAAAGGGAGGTTGCCTACGAGCAGTACTTC | CASSEREVAYEQYF
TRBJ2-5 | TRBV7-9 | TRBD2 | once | TGTGCCAGCAGCCAAGCGCCGGGGAGGGCGGAGTACTTC | CASSQAPGRAEYF
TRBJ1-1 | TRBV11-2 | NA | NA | TGTGCCTCCGGAGGGTTCACTGAAGCTTTCTTT | CASGGFTEAFF
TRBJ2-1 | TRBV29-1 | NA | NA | TGCAGCGTTGACCACCCGACTTCGAGCTCCTACAATGAGCAGTTCTTC | CSVDHPTSSSYNEQFF
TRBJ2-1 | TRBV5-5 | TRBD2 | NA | TGTGCCAGCAGCTGGGGACTAGCGGGAGCCCGAAATGAGCAGTTCTTC | CASSWGLAGARNEQFF